This TCR beta chain was recovered during a study of control samples from healthy donors and cancer patients. CDR3 size: 12 residues. Trimming took 7 bases from V and 9 from J, leaving 10 bases between them. CDR1 is LNHDA and CDR2 is SQIVND in the germline V gene (reference sequence). Sequencing used immunoSEQ multiplex PCR; TCRdb keeps in-frame clones, though not all of them. In the table there are 120,000 to 150,000 clones, 75% to 95% of which are singletons. The gene calls are TRBV19 and TRBJ1-6; no clear D gene. The sequence was collected from a man aged 25 to 40 in good health. The sequenced sample consisted of blood. CDR3 DNA: TGTGCCAGTAAGAACAGTCGTTCACCCCTCCACTTT. Protein sequence: CASKNSRSPLHF.